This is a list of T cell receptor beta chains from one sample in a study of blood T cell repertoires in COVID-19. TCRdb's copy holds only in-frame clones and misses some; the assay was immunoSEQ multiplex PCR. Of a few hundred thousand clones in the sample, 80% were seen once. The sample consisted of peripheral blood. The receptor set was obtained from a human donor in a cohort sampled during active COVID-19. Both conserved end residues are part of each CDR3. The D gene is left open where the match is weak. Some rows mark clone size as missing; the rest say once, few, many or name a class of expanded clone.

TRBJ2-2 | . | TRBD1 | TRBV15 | TGTGCCACCAGCGACCGGGACAGCTACACCGGGGAGCTGTTTTTT | CATSDRDSYTGELFF
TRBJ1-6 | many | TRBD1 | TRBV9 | TGTGCCAGCAGCGTAGGTGGGACAGAATCACCCCTCCACTTT | CASSVGGTESPLHF
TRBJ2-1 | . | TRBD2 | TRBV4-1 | TGCGCCAGCAGCACGGGTAGGACTAGCGGGAGGGTTTACTACAATGAGCAGTTCTTC | CASSTGRTSGRVYYNEQFF
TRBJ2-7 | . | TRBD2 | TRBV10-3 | TGTGCCATCAGCCTTAGCGGGTACGAGCAGTACTTC | CAISLSGYEQYF
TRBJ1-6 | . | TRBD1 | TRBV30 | TGTGCCTTGCTCCGGGACAGGGTCTCACCCCTCCACTTT | CALLRDRVSPLHF
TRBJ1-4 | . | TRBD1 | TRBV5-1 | TGCGCCAGCAGCCTGACAGGGGCGAATGAAAAACTGTTTTTT | CASSLTGANEKLFF
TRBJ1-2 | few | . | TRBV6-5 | TGTGCCAGCATGGGAGGGACTGACTATGGCTACACCTTC | CASMGGTDYGYTF
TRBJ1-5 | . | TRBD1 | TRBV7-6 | TGTGCCAGCAGCCCACTTGACAGGGCTAGCAATCAGCCCCAGCATTTT | CASSPLDRASNQPQHF
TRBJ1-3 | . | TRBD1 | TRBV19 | TGTGCCAGTAGTGGCGGACAGGTTAACTCTGGAAACACCATATATTTT | CASSGGQVNSGNTIYF
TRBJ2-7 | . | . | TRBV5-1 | TGCGCCAGCAGCTTGTATGTGGGAGCCTCCTACGAGCAGTACTTC | CASSLYVGASYEQYF
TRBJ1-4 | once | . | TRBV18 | TGTGCCAGCTCAGAGACAGCTATGAGGGAAAAACTGTTTTTT | CASSETAMREKLFF
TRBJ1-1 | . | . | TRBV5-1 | TGCGCCAGCAGCCGCGGGGGCGGATTAAACACTGAAGCTTTCTTT | CASSRGGGLNTEAFF
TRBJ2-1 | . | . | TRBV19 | TGTGCCAGTAGTATACAGAAGAATGAGCAGTTCTTC | CASSIQKNEQFF
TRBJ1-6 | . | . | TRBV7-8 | TGTGCCAGCAGCCCCTCCGTCGGGAATTCACCCCTCCACTTT | CASSPSVGNSPLHF
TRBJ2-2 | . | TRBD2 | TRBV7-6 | TGTGCCAGCAGCTTAGGCGGGGGGGCCACCGGGGAGCTGTTTTTT | CASSLGGGATGELFF
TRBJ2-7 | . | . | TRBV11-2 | TGTGCCAGCAGCCTGGACCTCGGAGGTGAGCAGTACTTC | CASSLDLGGEQYF
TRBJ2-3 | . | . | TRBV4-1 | TGCGCCAGCGGCCGCGATTACGGGGATACGCAGTATTTT | CASGRDYGDTQYF
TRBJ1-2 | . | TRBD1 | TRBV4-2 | TGTGCCAGCAGCCAAGGGACAGGGGATAACTATGGCTACACCTTC | CASSQGTGDNYGYTF
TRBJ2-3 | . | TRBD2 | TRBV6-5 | TGTGCCAGCAGGGGGGGGGAATCCCTGAATACGCAGTATTTT | CASRGGESLNTQYF
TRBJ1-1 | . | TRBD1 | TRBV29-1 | TGCAGCGCTAGGGGGACAGAAGTTCTAATGAACACTGAAGCTTTCTTT | CSARGTEVLMNTEAFF
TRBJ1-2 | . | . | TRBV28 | TGTGCCAGCAGTTTCTTTCGACTGAGAGCTAACTATGGCTACACCTTC | CASSFFRLRANYGYTF